These 2 T cell receptor beta chains were sequenced from one sample in a study of PD-1 blockade in classical Hodgkin lymphoma. TCRdb's table, derived via immunoSEQ multiplex PCR, lists solely in-frame clones and lacks some. Of tens of thousands of clones in the sample, about 92% were seen once. Each patient relapsed following autologous stem cell transplantation, and prior brentuximab vedotin exposure differed. Source: peripheral blood mononuclear cells (PBMCs), taken at baseline. These receptor sequences come from a human donor with classical Hodgkin lymphoma.

V gene TRBV28 combines with J gene TRBJ1-5; TRBD1 matches 8 bases. This CDR3 has 14 amino acids. V was pared by 6 bases and J by 4 bases, with 5 bases of the junction left unmatched. Germline CDR1 is MDHEN and CDR2 is SYDVKM. CDR3 protein: CASRMDRDNQPQHF. The CDR3 DNA sequence: TGTGCCAGCAGAATGGACAGGGATAATCAGCCCCAGCATTTT.

V usage is TRBV28 and J usage is TRBJ2-7; D is possibly TRBD2 (6 bases). Germline CDR1 and CDR2: MDHEN and SYDVKM. The CDR3 is 16 amino acids. V was trimmed by 6 bases and J by 0 bases, leaving 18 bases between them. The CDR3 is CASRSYLASSSYEQYF. The CDR3, as DNA: TGTGCCAGCAGATCCTACCTAGCGAGTTCCTCCTACGAGCAGTACTTC. Complete variable domain (other parts from reference TRBV28 and TRBJ2-7): DVKVTQSSRYLVKRTGEKVFLECVQDMDHENMFWYRQDPGLGLRLIYFSYDVKMKEKGDIPEGYSVSREKKERFSLILESASTNQTSMYLCASRSYLASSSYEQYFGPGTRLTVT.